The rows below give T cell receptor beta chains drawn from one sample of a study of T-cell memory formation after mild COVID-19. TCRdb passed the 5' RACE reads through MiXCR, listing each CDR3 protein once. Counted here are fewer than 700,000 distinct CDR3 sequences, roughly 21% occurring once; the ten biggest clones make up around 8.4%. Sequencing was carried out using PBMCs or a T cell subset sorted from them (not recorded which). The origin of the receptors is an adult woman who had mild COVID-19 (a few samples of this study predate the infection). Cell type and time point are not known. Both conserved end residues are part of each CDR3. D genes are given only for firm matches. The listing skips clone size in some rows; elsewhere it reads once, few, many or a size class.

>TRBV19|few|-|TRBJ1-6
TGTGCCAGTAGTATCGGGGGGAATAATTCACCCCTCCACTTT
CASSIGGNNSPLHF
>TRBV2|-|TRBD1|TRBJ2-7
TGTGCCAGCTCGGGGACAGTCTCCTACGAGCAGTACTTC
CASSGTVSYEQYF
>TRBV19|few|-|TRBJ1-2
TGTGCCAGTAACGCACTGGGCTCTCCATATGGCTACACCTTC
CASNALGSPYGYTF
>TRBV5-6|many|TRBD2|TRBJ2-1
TGTGCCAGCAGCCGCGGACTAGCGGGAGTATCTAATGAGCAGTTCTTC
CASSRGLAGVSNEQFF
>TRBV29-1|-|TRBD2|TRBJ2-4
TGCAGCGTTGAAGGCGGGAGGGCCCCCAAAAACATTCAGTACTTC
CSVEGGRAPKNIQYF
>TRBV20-1|-|TRBD1|TRBJ2-7
TGCAGTGCTAGAGGGCCTCCTGGGACAGGGGGCGAGCAGTACTTC
CSARGPPGTGGEQYF
>TRBV29-1|-|-|TRBJ2-7
TGCAGCGTTGTAATCCAGCGGGCAGCCTACGAGCAGTACTTC
CSVVIQRAAYEQYF
>TRBV27|once|TRBD2|TRBJ2-7
TGTGCCAGCAGTTCTAGCGGGGCCGCCTACGAGCAGTACTTC
CASSSSGAAYEQYF
>TRBV12-3/TRBV12-4|few|TRBD1|TRBJ1-1
TGTGCCAGCAGTTTCCGGAGGGGGCGGGTGGTCACTGAAGCTTTCTTT
CASSFRRGRVVTEAFF
>TRBV5-1|-|TRBD2|TRBJ2-5
TGCGCCAGCAGTCCCGGGACTAGTTTCGAGACCCAGTACTTC
CASSPGTSFETQYF
>TRBV29-1|-|TRBD2|TRBJ2-7
TGCAGCGTTTCCCCCGCGGGGGGGTACGAGCAGTACTTC
CSVSPAGGYEQYF
>TRBV28|few|TRBD2|TRBJ2-1
TGTGCCAGCAGTCCAATCGTGCGGGAGTACTACAATGAGCAGTTCTTC
CASSPIVREYYNEQFF
>TRBV11-2|few|TRBD2|TRBJ2-5
TGTGCCAGCAGCTTCGAGCGGGGGGGGCTCCGTAGACAGGAGACCCAGTACTTC
CASSFERGGLRRQETQYF
>TRBV7-2|few|-|TRBJ1-1
TGTGCCAGCAGCTCCGCTTACCTAAGATCCACTGAAGCTTTCTTT
CASSSAYLRSTEAFF
>TRBV25-1|few|-|TRBJ1-2
TGTGCCACCCAACAGGGTTTTATGGGCTACACCTTC
CATQQGFMGYTF